The 19 T cell receptor beta chains below come from one sample, sequenced in a study of OX40 agonist ivuxolimab in advanced cancers. TCRdb keeps only in-frame clones here, not all; method: immunoSEQ multiplex PCR. Of more than 80,000 clones in the sample, 91% were seen once. Sequenced material: CD4+ or CD8+ T cells sorted from blood, taken in a trial of the OX40 agonist ivuxolimab. The source is an adult with an advanced solid tumor such as melanoma, head and neck, liver or kidney cancer.

Only one count was recorded for this clone. V and J are TRBV2 and TRBJ2-7; TRBD1 aligns across 7 bases. Losses at the gene ends were 6 bases for V and 2 bases for J; bases not matched to a gene: 10. Germline loops: CDR1 SNHLY, CDR2 FYNNEI. The CDR3 extends over 15 amino acids. The CDR3 nucleotides read TGTGCCAGCAGACTTGACAGGGCAACAACCTACGAGCAGTACTTC. Its protein product is CASRLDRATTYEQYF.

The chain's CDR3 is CASSTGPSGYNEQFF. CDR3 in DNA: TGTGCCAGCAGTACGGGCCCTAGCGGTTACAATGAGCAGTTCTTC. The rearrangement uses TRBV2 and TRBJ2-1; TRBD2 matches at 7 bases. Trimming at V came to 5 bases and at J to 4 bases, leaving 8 bases not matched to a gene. CDR1 is SNHLY, CDR2 FYNNEI, per germline. The CDR3 is 15 amino acids.

The chain uses TRBV7-6 and TRBJ1-5; D unclear. The CDR3 is 13 residues long. V shed 5 bases and J shed 0 bases, with 5 bases lying between them. The germline CDR1 and CDR2 sequences are SGHVS and FNYEAQ. CDR3: CASSLDSNQPQHF. The CDR3 coding sequence is TGTGCCAGCAGCCTAGATAGCAATCAGCCCCAGCATTTT.

This clone was seen a few times. The chain recombines TRBV15 with TRBJ2-1; 15 nucleotides match TRBD2. V was pared by 1 base and J by 8 bases, with 6 bases of the junction left unmatched. The germline CDR1 and CDR2 sequences are LNHNV and YYDKDF (reference sequence). The CDR3 is 17 amino acids. CDR3 DNA: TGTGCCACCAGCAGAGGGACTAGCGGGAGGGCCGGTGATGAGCAGTTCTTC. It is translated as CATSRGTSGRAGDEQFF.

The count of this clone is one. The gene calls are TRBV5-6 and TRBJ2-5; 10 bases map to TRBD1. From germline, CDR1 is SGHDT and CDR2 YYEEEE. The CDR3 runs to 15 residues. V dropped 3 bases and J dropped 4; count of bases not matched to a gene: 6. DNA of the CDR3: TGTGCCAGCAGCTACGACAGGGGGCGCCGAGAGACCCAGTACTTC. It codes for CASSYDRGRRETQYF. The full variable domain, in which reference TRBV5-6 and TRBJ2-5 provide the parts outside the CDR3, is DAGVTQSPTHLIKTRGQQVTLRCSPKSGHDTVSWYQQALGQGPQFIFQYYEEEERQRGNFPDRFSGHQFPNYSSELNVNALLLGDSALYLCASSYDRGRRETQYFGPGTRLLVL.

The chain recombines TRBV10-2 with TRBJ2-3; unclear D gene. Trimming pared 7 bases from V and 2 bases from J, leaving 7 bases between. Per germline, CDR1 WSHSY and CDR2 SAAADI. The CDR3 is 12 amino acids. CDR3 bases: TGCGCCAGCACCGCCTCCACAGATACGCAGTATTTT. Its protein product is CASTASTDTQYF.

This clone occurred once. The chain couples TRBV7-6 to TRBJ2-5, with TRBD2 matching over 7 bases. V trimming: 5 bases; J trimming: 5 bases; junction bases outside the gene matches: 8. CDR3 length: 14 residues. Germline V gene sequence: CDR1 SGHVS, CDR2 FNYEAQ. In DNA, the CDR3 is TGTGCCAGCAGCCCCGGAAGCGGGGCTGAGACCCAGTACTTC. This translates into CASSPGSGAETQYF.

The V gene is TRBV11-2, the J gene TRBJ2-7; 10 bases fit TRBD1. Germline CDR1 SGHAT, CDR2 FQNNGV. CDR3 length equals 15 residues. The trim removed 5 bases at V and 3 bases at J, leaving 7 bases unmatched. The CDR3 loop reads CASSSRGQGVYEQYF. Written as DNA, the CDR3 is TGTGCCAGCAGCAGCCGAGGACAGGGGGTCTACGAGCAGTACTTC.

This clone was counted once. The J gene is TRBJ1-1, the V gene TRBV9; no firm D call. The CDR3 is 13 amino acids. V lost 0 bases to trimming and J lost 4 bases, with 7 bases between them. Germline values: CDR1 SGDLS, CDR2 YYNGEE. The CDR3 bases are TGTGCCAGCAGCGTAGGCTTCGGCACTGAAGCTTTCTTT. Its protein is CASSVGFGTEAFF.

The V and J genes are TRBV7-8 and TRBJ2-5; D unclear. Germline CDR1 and CDR2: SGHVS and FQNEAQ. The CDR3 sequence is 14 residues long. V gave up 1 base and J gave up 3 bases, with 9 bases separating them. CDR3 DNA: TGTGCCAGCAGCTTAGTACCCACAGAAGAGACCCAGTACTTC. Residues: CASSLVPTEETQYF.

V and J are TRBV7-3 and TRBJ2-1, with 9 bases lining up with TRBD1. CDR3 length: 15 amino acids. Per the germline V gene, CDR1 is SGHTA and CDR2 is FQGTGA. Trimming cost V 0 bases and J 8 bases; bases outside gene matches: 5. This CDR3 reads CASSLTGTGSYEQFF. CDR3 DNA: TGTGCCAGCAGCTTAACGGGGACAGGGTCATATGAGCAGTTCTTC.

V is TRBV4-1 and J is TRBJ1-6, with D tentatively TRBD1 (5 bases). CDR1 and CDR2 from the germline V gene are MGHRA and YSYEKL. V was pared by 1 base and J by 2 bases, with 12 bases between. The CDR3 spans 17 residues. The CDR3 sequence is CASSQGDRGAYNSPLHF. The CDR3 region has the DNA TGCGCCAGCAGCCAAGGGGACCGCGGGGCCTATAATTCACCCCTCCACTTT.

The chain joins TRBV19 to TRBJ1-3; unclear D gene. The CDR3 consists of 12 residues. V was trimmed by 5 bases and J by 2 bases, leaving 4 bases between them. CDR1 LNHDA and CDR2 SQIVND come from the germline V gene (reference sequence). The CDR3 bases are TGTGCCAGTAGTGGGCCTGGAAACACCATATATTTT. Its translation: CASSGPGNTIYF.

J is TRBJ2-3 and V is TRBV28, with 12 bases identical to TRBD2. Trimming removed 4 bases from V and 2 bases from J; junction bases left unmatched: 10. Germline CDR1 is MDHEN and CDR2 is SYDVKM. The CDR3 has 18 amino acids. This chain's CDR3 is CASSSPGTSGLATDTQYF. CDR3 DNA: TGTGCCAGCAGTTCACCAGGGACTAGCGGGCTTGCCACAGATACGCAGTATTTT.

V usage is TRBV10-3 and J usage is TRBJ2-1; 8 bases align to TRBD2. This CDR3 contains 14 residues. J was trimmed by 5 bases and V by 10 bases; bases with no gene match: 10. CDR1 is ENHRY, CDR2 SYGVKD, per germline. The CDR3 region is CATRLAGGDNEQFF. DNA of the CDR3: TGTGCCACCAGACTGGCGGGAGGTGACAATGAGCAGTTCTTC.

This clone turned up a few times. This chain uses TRBV18 with TRBJ2-1, with 12 bases that match TRBD2. The CDR3 is 16 amino acids. Looked up from germline, CDR1 is KGHSH and CDR2 is LQKENI. Germline trimming cut 4 bases from V and 10 bases from J; bases unmatched to any gene: 11. CDR3 region: CASSRPGLAGRDEQFF. As DNA, the CDR3 is TGTGCCAGCTCACGACCGGGACTAGCGGGTCGAGACGAGCAGTTCTTC. Looking up the rest from reference TRBV18 and TRBJ2-1 gives the full variable domain: NAGVMQNPRHLVRRRGQEARLRCSPMKGHSHVYWYRQLPEEGLKFMVYLQKENIIDESGMPKERFSAEFPKEGPSILRIQQVVRGDSAAYFCASSRPGLAGRDEQFFGPGTRLTVL.

The gene calls are TRBV29-1 and TRBJ2-1; D is uncertain. From germline, CDR1 is SQVTM and CDR2 ANQGSEA. The CDR3 runs to 12 residues. V was pared by 4 bases and J by 3 bases, with 7 bases between. CDR3 amino acids: CSVVVVYNEQFF. Here the CDR3 DNA reads TGCAGCGTTGTAGTGGTCTACAATGAGCAGTTCTTC.

The V and J genes are TRBV27 and TRBJ1-1; D ambiguous. V lost 1 base to trimming and J lost 8 bases, with 11 bases between them. The CDR3 is made up of 13 amino acids. Germline V CDR1 and CDR2: MNHEY, SMNVEV (reference sequence). The CDR3 protein is CASSLFTLGEAFF. The CDR3 DNA reads TGTGCCAGCAGTTTATTCACCCTCGGCGAAGCTTTCTTT.

The rearrangement uses TRBV27 and TRBJ1-6; 10 bases agree with TRBD1. After removal of 8 bases from V and 5 bases from J, the junction contained 6 bases not matched to a gene. CDR3 length: 15 residues. Germline CDR1 and CDR2: MNHEY and SMNVEV (reference sequence). CDR3: CASCLGTGDNSPLHF. The CDR3 DNA follows: TGTGCCAGCTGCCTCGGGACAGGGGATAATTCACCCCTCCACTTT.